The rows below give T cell receptor beta chains drawn from one sample of a study of blood T cell repertoires in COVID-19. Measured with immunoSEQ multiplex PCR; TCRdb has only the in-frame clones, and not every one. The data show 150,000 to 200,000 clones, approximately 86% seen once. The sequenced material came from peripheral blood. These receptors all stem from a woman in her twenties or thirties with active or convalescent COVID-19. Each CDR3 is given with its conserved first and last residue. The order of the fields is J gene, clone size, V gene, D gene, CDR3 protein, CDR3 DNA. The D gene is left open where the match is weak. A row's size may be missing; if present it is once, few, many or a size class.

j_gene: TRBJ1-1
abundance: few
v_gene: TRBV21-1
d_gene: NA
CDR3aa: CASSKEGGTNTEAFF
CDR3nt: TGTGCCAGCAGCAAAGAGGGAGGGACGAACACTGAAGCTTTCTTT

j_gene: TRBJ1-2
abundance: NA
v_gene: TRBV7-9
d_gene: NA
CDR3aa: CASSSGQNYGYTF
CDR3nt: TGTGCCAGCAGCTCCGGACAGAACTATGGCTACACCTTC

j_gene: TRBJ1-1
abundance: NA
v_gene: TRBV13
d_gene: TRBD1
CDR3aa: CASSLDRGTEAFF
CDR3nt: TGTGCCAGCAGCCTAGACAGGGGCACTGAAGCTTTCTTT

j_gene: TRBJ1-1
abundance: NA
v_gene: TRBV27
d_gene: NA
CDR3aa: CASSFRSGRVNTEAFF
CDR3nt: TGTGCCAGCAGTTTTCGTTCGGGGAGGGTGAACACTGAAGCTTTCTTT

j_gene: TRBJ2-1
abundance: NA
v_gene: TRBV24-1
d_gene: NA
CDR3aa: CATSDSTGSSYNEQFF
CDR3nt: TGTGCCACCAGTGATTCGACCGGGAGCTCCTACAATGAGCAGTTCTTC

j_gene: TRBJ1-2
abundance: NA
v_gene: TRBV29-1
d_gene: NA
CDR3aa: CSVDARTGPFDGYTF
CDR3nt: TGCAGCGTCGATGCCCGAACAGGGCCCTTCGATGGCTACACCTTC

j_gene: TRBJ2-1
abundance: NA
v_gene: TRBV12-5
d_gene: NA
CDR3aa: CASGLPGDDEQFF
CDR3nt: TGTGCTAGTGGTTTGCCAGGGGACGATGAGCAGTTCTTC

j_gene: TRBJ1-2
abundance: few
v_gene: TRBV28
d_gene: NA
CDR3aa: CASSPGGYYGYTF
CDR3nt: TGTGCCAGCAGTCCTGGGGGGTACTATGGCTACACCTTC

j_gene: TRBJ1-2
abundance: NA
v_gene: TRBV25-1
d_gene: NA
CDR3aa: CASSEFGVLNYGYTF
CDR3nt: TGTGCCAGCAGTGAATTCGGGGTTCTTAACTATGGCTACACCTTC

j_gene: TRBJ2-7
abundance: NA
v_gene: TRBV18
d_gene: NA
CDR3aa: CASSPPLDRQYF
CDR3nt: TGTGCCAGCTCACCACCACTGGACAGGCAGTACTTC

j_gene: TRBJ2-4
abundance: NA
v_gene: TRBV7-8
d_gene: NA
CDR3aa: CASSLRWEVKNIQYF
CDR3nt: TGTGCCAGCAGCTTAAGATGGGAGGTCAAAAACATTCAGTACTTC

j_gene: TRBJ1-1
abundance: NA
v_gene: TRBV10-1
d_gene: NA
CDR3aa: CASSDGQGLKAFF
CDR3nt: TGCGCCAGCAGTGATGGTCAGGGCCTTAAAGCTTTCTTT

j_gene: TRBJ1-4
abundance: NA
v_gene: TRBV27
d_gene: NA
CDR3aa: CASRPQGSNEKLFF
CDR3nt: TGTGCCAGCAGGCCACAGGGCTCTAATGAAAAACTGTTTTTT

j_gene: TRBJ1-5
abundance: NA
v_gene: TRBV27
d_gene: TRBD1
CDR3aa: CASSRTGVLKPQHF
CDR3nt: TGTGCCAGCAGTCGGACAGGGGTTTTGAAGCCCCAGCATTTT

j_gene: TRBJ1-1
abundance: NA
v_gene: TRBV4-1
d_gene: NA
CDR3aa: CASSQDAGINTEAFF
CDR3nt: TGCGCCAGCAGCCAAGATGCAGGGATAAACACTGAAGCTTTCTTT

j_gene: TRBJ2-7
abundance: NA
v_gene: TRBV2
d_gene: NA
CDR3aa: CASSEVAEQYF
CDR3nt: TGTGCCAGCAGTGAAGTAGCGGAGCAGTACTTC

j_gene: TRBJ1-6
abundance: once
v_gene: TRBV5-5
d_gene: TRBD1
CDR3aa: CASSPAGQGASPLHF
CDR3nt: TGTGCCAGCAGCCCGGCCGGACAGGGGGCATCACCCCTCCACTTT

j_gene: TRBJ2-1
abundance: NA
v_gene: TRBV2
d_gene: TRBD2
CDR3aa: CASSAASGRVNEQFF
CDR3nt: TGTGCCAGCAGTGCCGCTAGCGGGAGAGTGAATGAGCAGTTCTTC

j_gene: TRBJ2-2
abundance: NA
v_gene: TRBV27
d_gene: TRBD2
CDR3aa: CASRLAGLAGGPRTGELFF
CDR3nt: TGTGCCAGCAGGTTGGCTGGACTAGCGGGAGGGCCTCGGACCGGGGAGCTGTTTTTT

j_gene: TRBJ1-1
abundance: NA
v_gene: TRBV15
d_gene: NA
CDR3aa: CATSGLQGRAEAFF
CDR3nt: TGTGCCACCAGCGGCCTACAGGGAAGGGCTGAAGCTTTCTTT

j_gene: TRBJ2-3
abundance: NA
v_gene: TRBV18
d_gene: NA
CDR3aa: CASSPPGARTDTQYF
CDR3nt: TGTGCCAGCTCACCCCCTGGAGCGCGGACAGATACGCAGTATTTT

j_gene: TRBJ2-1
abundance: NA
v_gene: TRBV7-9
d_gene: TRBD1
CDR3aa: CASRTGTGMNEQFF
CDR3nt: TGTGCCAGCAGAACCGGGACAGGGATGAATGAGCAGTTCTTC

j_gene: TRBJ1-2
abundance: NA
v_gene: TRBV6-1
d_gene: TRBD1
CDR3aa: CASSEVYGGQPYGYTF
CDR3nt: TGTGCCAGCAGTGAAGTCTACGGGGGACAGCCCTATGGCTACACCTTC

j_gene: TRBJ1-1
abundance: NA
v_gene: TRBV5-6
d_gene: TRBD1
CDR3aa: CASSLGGEGTEAFF
CDR3nt: TGTGCCAGCAGCTTAGGGGGCGAGGGGACTGAAGCTTTCTTT

j_gene: TRBJ2-1
abundance: NA
v_gene: TRBV4-2
d_gene: TRBD2
CDR3aa: CASSLRLARNEQFF
CDR3nt: TGTGCCAGCAGCCTACGACTAGCTCGGAATGAGCAGTTCTTC

j_gene: TRBJ2-7
abundance: NA
v_gene: TRBV3-1/TRBV3-2
d_gene: TRBD2
CDR3aa: CASSHQGRGVYEQYF
CDR3nt: TGTGCCAGCAGCCATCAGGGACGGGGGGTGTACGAGCAGTACTTC

j_gene: TRBJ1-6
abundance: NA
v_gene: TRBV19
d_gene: TRBD1
CDR3aa: CASSPRTGGNSPLHF
CDR3nt: TGTGCCAGTAGTCCGCGGACAGGGGGAAATTCACCCCTCCACTTT

j_gene: TRBJ1-2
abundance: NA
v_gene: TRBV25-1
d_gene: NA
CDR3aa: CASADSFYGYTF
CDR3nt: TGTGCCAGTGCGGACAGCTTCTATGGCTACACCTTC

j_gene: TRBJ2-7
abundance: few
v_gene: TRBV5-1
d_gene: NA
CDR3aa: CASSFGLGTTRVSYEQYF
CDR3nt: TGCGCCAGCAGCTTCGGGCTAGGGACGACTAGGGTATCCTACGAGCAGTACTTC

j_gene: TRBJ2-5
abundance: NA
v_gene: TRBV11-3
d_gene: NA
CDR3aa: CASSTRQETQYF
CDR3nt: TGTGCCAGCAGTACAAGACAAGAGACCCAGTACTTC

j_gene: TRBJ1-5
abundance: NA
v_gene: TRBV23-1
d_gene: NA
CDR3aa: CASSQVYSNQPQHF
CDR3nt: TGCGCCAGCAGTCAAGTATATAGCAATCAGCCCCAGCATTTT

j_gene: TRBJ2-5
abundance: NA
v_gene: TRBV5-8
d_gene: NA
CDR3aa: CASSKESTPHQETQYF
CDR3nt: TGTGCCAGCAGCAAAGAGTCAACTCCGCACCAAGAGACCCAGTACTTC

j_gene: TRBJ2-7
abundance: NA
v_gene: TRBV7-7
d_gene: NA
CDR3aa: CASSLRAGSLYEQYF
CDR3nt: TGTGCTAGCAGCCTTCGAGCAGGGTCCCTCTACGAGCAGTACTTC

j_gene: TRBJ1-6
abundance: NA
v_gene: TRBV10-2
d_gene: NA
CDR3aa: CASSDTDNSPLHF
CDR3nt: TGCGCCAGCAGTGATACGGATAATTCACCCCTCCACTTT

j_gene: TRBJ2-7
abundance: NA
v_gene: TRBV12-3/TRBV12-4
d_gene: NA
CDR3aa: CASSPSHVREQYF
CDR3nt: TGTGCCAGCAGTCCTAGCCACGTACGCGAGCAGTACTTC

j_gene: TRBJ1-1
abundance: NA
v_gene: TRBV2
d_gene: NA
CDR3aa: CASRLTEMNTEAFF
CDR3nt: TGTGCCAGTCGATTGACTGAGATGAACACTGAAGCTTTCTTT

j_gene: TRBJ2-7
abundance: NA
v_gene: TRBV18
d_gene: TRBD1
CDR3aa: CASSPTRQAGGSEQYF
CDR3nt: TGTGCCAGCTCACCCACCCGCCAAGCAGGGGGTTCCGAGCAGTACTTC

j_gene: TRBJ1-5
abundance: NA
v_gene: TRBV7-9
d_gene: NA
CDR3aa: CASSASQDSNQPQHF
CDR3nt: TGTGCCAGCAGCGCGTCACAGGATAGCAATCAGCCCCAGCATTTT

j_gene: TRBJ2-2
abundance: NA
v_gene: TRBV5-1
d_gene: NA
CDR3aa: CASSLGHNTGELFF
CDR3nt: TGCGCCAGCAGCTTGGGACACAACACCGGGGAGCTGTTTTTT

j_gene: TRBJ2-7
abundance: NA
v_gene: TRBV2
d_gene: NA
CDR3aa: CASRGVLYEQYF
CDR3nt: TGTGCCAGCAGGGGAGTTCTCTACGAGCAGTACTTC

j_gene: TRBJ2-1
abundance: NA
v_gene: TRBV19
d_gene: TRBD2
CDR3aa: CASSATSGGNNEQFF
CDR3nt: TGTGCCAGTAGTGCGACTAGCGGGGGTAACAATGAGCAGTTCTTC

j_gene: TRBJ2-2
abundance: NA
v_gene: TRBV10-2
d_gene: NA
CDR3aa: CASSESPVAGELFF
CDR3nt: TGCGCCAGCAGTGAGTCGCCGGTCGCCGGGGAGCTGTTTTTT

j_gene: TRBJ1-3
abundance: NA
v_gene: TRBV11-3
d_gene: NA
CDR3aa: CASSFGEGISGNTIYF
CDR3nt: TGTGCCAGCAGCTTCGGGGAGGGAATCTCTGGAAACACCATATATTTT

j_gene: TRBJ2-1
abundance: few
v_gene: TRBV29-1
d_gene: TRBD2
CDR3aa: CSVEGLAGPEQFF
CDR3nt: TGCAGCGTCGAGGGACTAGCGGGACCTGAGCAGTTCTTC